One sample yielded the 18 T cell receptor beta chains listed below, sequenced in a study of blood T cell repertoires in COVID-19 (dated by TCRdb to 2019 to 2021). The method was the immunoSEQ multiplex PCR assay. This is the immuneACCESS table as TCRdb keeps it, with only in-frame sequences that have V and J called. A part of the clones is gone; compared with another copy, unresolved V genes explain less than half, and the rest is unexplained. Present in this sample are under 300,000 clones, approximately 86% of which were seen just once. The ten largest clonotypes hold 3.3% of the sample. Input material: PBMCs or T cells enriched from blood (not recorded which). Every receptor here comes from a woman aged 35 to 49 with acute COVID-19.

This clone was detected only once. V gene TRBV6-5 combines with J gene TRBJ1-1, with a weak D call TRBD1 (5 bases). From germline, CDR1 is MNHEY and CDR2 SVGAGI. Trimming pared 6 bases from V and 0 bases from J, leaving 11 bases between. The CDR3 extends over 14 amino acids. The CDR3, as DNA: TGTGCCAGCAGATTTGACAGAATGAACACTGAAGCTTTCTTT. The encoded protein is CASRFDRMNTEAFF.

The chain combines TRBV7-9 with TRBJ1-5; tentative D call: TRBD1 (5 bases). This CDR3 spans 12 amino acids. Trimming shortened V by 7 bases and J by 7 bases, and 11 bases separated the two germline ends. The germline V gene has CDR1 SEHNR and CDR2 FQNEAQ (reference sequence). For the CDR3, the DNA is TGTGCCAGCACTGGGGGGGACCAGCCCCAGCATTTT. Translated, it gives CASTGGDQPQHF.

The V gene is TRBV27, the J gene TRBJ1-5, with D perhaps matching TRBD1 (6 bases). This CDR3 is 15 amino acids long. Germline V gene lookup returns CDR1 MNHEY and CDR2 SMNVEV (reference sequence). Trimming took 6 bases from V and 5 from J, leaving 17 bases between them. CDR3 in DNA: TGTGCCAGCAGCCTAATGGGGGCGGCGGATCAGCCCCAGCATTTT. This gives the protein CASSLMGAADQPQHF.

The CDR3 DNA is TGTGCCAGCAGCCTAGAGGGACTAGCGGGGCCTTACAATGAGCAGTTCTTC. It yields the protein CASSLEGLAGPYNEQFF. V and J are TRBV7-3 and TRBJ2-1, with 13 bases fitting TRBD2. Trimming cost V 5 bases and J 4 bases; bases outside gene matches: 8. Germline CDR1 is SGHTA and CDR2 is FQGTGA. This CDR3 region has 17 residues.

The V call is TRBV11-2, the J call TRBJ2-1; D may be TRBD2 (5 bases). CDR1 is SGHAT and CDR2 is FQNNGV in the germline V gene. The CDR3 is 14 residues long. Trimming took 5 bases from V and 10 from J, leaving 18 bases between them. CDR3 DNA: TGTGCCAGCAGCCCCCGGACGGGAACTATAGAGCAGTTCTTC. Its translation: CASSPRTGTIEQFF.

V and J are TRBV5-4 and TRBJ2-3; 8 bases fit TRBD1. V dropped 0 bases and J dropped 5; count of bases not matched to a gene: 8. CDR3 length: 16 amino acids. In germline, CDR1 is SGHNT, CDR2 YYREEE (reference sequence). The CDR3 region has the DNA TGTGCCAGCAGCTTGGGGGGCAGGGGGCCAGGAGATACGCAGTATTTT. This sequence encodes CASSLGGRGPGDTQYF.

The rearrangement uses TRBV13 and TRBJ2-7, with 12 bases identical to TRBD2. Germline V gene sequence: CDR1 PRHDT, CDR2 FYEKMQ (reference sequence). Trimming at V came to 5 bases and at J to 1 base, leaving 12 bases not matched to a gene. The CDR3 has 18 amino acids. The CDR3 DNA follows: TGTGCCAGCAGCGCGACCGGGACTAGCGGGTCAGGTTCCTACGAGCAGTACTTC. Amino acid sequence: CASSATGTSGSGSYEQYF.

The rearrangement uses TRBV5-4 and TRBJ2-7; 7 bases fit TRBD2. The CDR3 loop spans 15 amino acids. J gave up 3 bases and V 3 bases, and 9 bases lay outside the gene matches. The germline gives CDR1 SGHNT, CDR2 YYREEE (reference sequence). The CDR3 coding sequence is TGTGCCAGCAGCTCTAAAAGCAGGGACTACTACGAGCAGTACTTC. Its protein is CASSSKSRDYYEQYF.

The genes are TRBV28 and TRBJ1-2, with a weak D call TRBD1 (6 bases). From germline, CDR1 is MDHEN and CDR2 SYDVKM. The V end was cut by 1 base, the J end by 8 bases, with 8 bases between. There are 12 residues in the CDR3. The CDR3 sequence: CASSLSGAGYTF. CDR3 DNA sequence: TGTGCCAGCAGTTTATCAGGGGCAGGCTACACCTTC.

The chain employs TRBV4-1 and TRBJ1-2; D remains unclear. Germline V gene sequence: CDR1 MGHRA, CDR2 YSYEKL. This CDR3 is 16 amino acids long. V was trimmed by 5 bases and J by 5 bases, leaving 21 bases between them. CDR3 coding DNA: TGCGCCAGCAGCAAGTCGGTTGGTTACGGCGGGTATGGCTACACCTTC. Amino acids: CASSKSVGYGGYGYTF.

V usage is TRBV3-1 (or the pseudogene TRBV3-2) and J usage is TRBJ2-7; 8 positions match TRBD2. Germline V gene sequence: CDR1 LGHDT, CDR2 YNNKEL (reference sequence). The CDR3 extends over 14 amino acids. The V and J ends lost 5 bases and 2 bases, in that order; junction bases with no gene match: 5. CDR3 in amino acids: CASSSSGLAYEQYF. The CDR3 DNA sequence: TGTGCCAGCAGCAGCTCGGGACTAGCCTACGAGCAGTACTTC.

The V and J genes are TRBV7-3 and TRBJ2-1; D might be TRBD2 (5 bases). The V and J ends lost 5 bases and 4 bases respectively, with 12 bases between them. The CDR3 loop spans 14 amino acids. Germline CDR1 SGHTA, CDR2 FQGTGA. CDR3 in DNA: TGTGCCAGCAGCGCATCACCGGGATACAATGAGCAGTTCTTC. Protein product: CASSASPGYNEQFF. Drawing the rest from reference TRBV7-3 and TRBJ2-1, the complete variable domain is GAGVSQTPSNKVTEKGKYVELRCDPISGHTALYWYRQSLGQGPEFLIYFQGTGAADDSGLPNDRFFAVRPEGSVSTLKIQRTERGDSAVYLCASSASPGYNEQFFGPGTRLTVL.

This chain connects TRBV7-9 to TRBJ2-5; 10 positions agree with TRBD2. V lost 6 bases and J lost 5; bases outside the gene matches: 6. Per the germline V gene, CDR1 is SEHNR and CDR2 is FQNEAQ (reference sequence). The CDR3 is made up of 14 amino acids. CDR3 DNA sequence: TGTGCCAGCAGGCTAGCGGGAGAGGTGGAGACCCAGTACTTC. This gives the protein CASRLAGEVETQYF.

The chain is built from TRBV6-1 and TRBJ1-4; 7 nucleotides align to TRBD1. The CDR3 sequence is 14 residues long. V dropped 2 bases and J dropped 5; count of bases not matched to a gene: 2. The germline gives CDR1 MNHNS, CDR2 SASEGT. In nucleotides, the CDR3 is TGTGCCAGCAGTGAATCAGGGGGGAATGAAAAACTGTTTTTT. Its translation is CASSESGGNEKLFF.

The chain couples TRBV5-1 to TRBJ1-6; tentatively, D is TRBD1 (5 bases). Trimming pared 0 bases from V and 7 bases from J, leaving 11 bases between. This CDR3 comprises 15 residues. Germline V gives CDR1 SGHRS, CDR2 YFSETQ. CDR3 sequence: CASSLEGRNNSPLHF. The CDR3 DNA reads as TGCGCCAGCAGCTTGGAGGGGCGTAACAATTCACCCCTCCACTTT.

The CDR3 DNA sequence: TGTGCCAGCAGTTTATCTGGGAGCTATGGCTACACCTTC. Protein: CASSLSGSYGYTF. V is TRBV27 and J is TRBJ1-2; D call uncertain. Germline CDR1 is MNHEY and CDR2 is SMNVEV (reference sequence). This CDR3 region has 13 residues. Trimming pared 0 bases from V and 4 bases from J, leaving 6 bases between.

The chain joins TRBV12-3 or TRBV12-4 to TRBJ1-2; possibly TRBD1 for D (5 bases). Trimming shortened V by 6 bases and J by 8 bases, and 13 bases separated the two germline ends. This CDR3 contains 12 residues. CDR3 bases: TGTGCCAGCAGAGGCAGGGTCAAGGGCTACACCTTC. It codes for CASRGRVKGYTF.

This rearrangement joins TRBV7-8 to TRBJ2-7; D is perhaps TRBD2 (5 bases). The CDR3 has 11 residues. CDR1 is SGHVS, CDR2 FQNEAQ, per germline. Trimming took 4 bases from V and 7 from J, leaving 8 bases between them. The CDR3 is CASSSSGEQYF. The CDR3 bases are TGTGCCAGCAGCTCCTCGGGGGAGCAGTACTTC.